What follows are 24 T cell receptor beta chains derived from one specimen sequenced in a study of T cell responses to AZD1222 COVID-19 vaccine. This table comes from immunoSEQ multiplex PCR, and its TCRdb copy is limited to in-frame clones, with some not included. This sample has roughly 110,000 clones, with roughly nine tenths found just once. The material was peripheral blood, obtained on day 0 of AZD1222 vaccination. The receptors were sampled from an adult in good health.

The rearrangement uses TRBV6-2 or TRBV6-3 and TRBJ2-5; 7 nucleotides align to TRBD2. CDR3 length equals 15 residues. V lost 5 bases, J lost 1 base, and 7 bases stayed unmatched. CDR1 is MNHEY and CDR2 is SVGEGT in the germline V gene. The DNA for the CDR3 is TGTGCCAGCAGTGCCGTTCGGGGGGTCCAAGAGACCCAGTACTTC. Translated, it gives CASSAVRGVQETQYF.

The rearrangement uses TRBV28 and TRBJ2-3; 8 bases agree with TRBD2. The length of the CDR3 is 16 residues. Germline V gives CDR1 MDHEN, CDR2 SYDVKM. Germline trimming cut 2 bases from V and 2 bases from J; bases unmatched to any gene: 6. CDR3: CASSLRRGAPTDTQYF. The CDR3 bases are TGTGCCAGCAGTTTAAGGCGGGGGGCCCCCACAGATACGCAGTATTTT.

The V and J genes are TRBV5-4 and TRBJ1-2, with TRBD1 identical over 8 bases. This CDR3 has 16 residues. In germline, CDR1 is SGHNT, CDR2 YYREEE (reference sequence). V was pared by 4 bases and J by 1 base, with 9 bases of the junction left unmatched. The CDR3: CASSDAGGGDNYGYTF. The DNA for the CDR3 is TGTGCCAGCAGCGACGCAGGGGGCGGCGATAACTATGGCTACACCTTC. Based on the CDR3 plus reference TRBV5-4 and TRBJ1-2, the full variable domain is ETGVTQSPTHLIKTRGQQVTLRCSSQSGHNTVSWYQQALGQGPQFIFQYYREEENGRGNFPPRFSGLQFPNYSSELNVNALELDDSALYLCASSDAGGGDNYGYTFGSGTRLTVV.

The chain links TRBV25-1 to TRBJ1-2; TRBD1 is a possible D gene (6 bases). From germline, CDR1 is MGHDK and CDR2 SYGVNS. CDR3 length: 11 residues. V was cut by 3 bases and J by 8 bases, with 7 bases left in between. CDR3 sequence: CASSEGAGYTF. Here the CDR3 DNA reads TGTGCCAGCAGTGAGGGGGCGGGCTACACCTTC.

This clone was seen just once. J is TRBJ2-3 and V is TRBV3-1 (or the pseudogene TRBV3-2), with 7 bases that match TRBD1. CDR1 is LGHDT and CDR2 is YNNKEL in the germline V gene (reference sequence). J was trimmed by 4 bases and V by 0 bases; bases with no gene match: 7. This CDR3 has 16 amino acids. The CDR3 loop reads CASSQDRQGPPDTQYF. CDR3 bases: TGTGCCAGCAGCCAAGATAGACAGGGTCCCCCAGATACGCAGTATTTT.

The chain is built from TRBV29-1 and TRBJ1-2, with D possibly TRBD1 on 5 matching bases. CDR1 and CDR2 (germline): SQVTM, ANQGSEA. V lost 6 bases to trimming and J lost 0 bases, with 23 bases between them. There are 17 residues in the CDR3. In nucleotides, the CDR3 is TGCAGCGTGTGGGAAATCAGGGACTTAAACACTAACTATGGCTACACCTTC. Its protein product is CSVWEIRDLNTNYGYTF.

The V gene is TRBV12-3 or TRBV12-4, the J gene TRBJ1-1; a possible D gene is TRBD1 (6 bases). V was clipped by 8 bases and J by 4 bases, with 11 bases between them. The CDR3 runs to 12 residues. CDR3 residues: CASRKGGTEAFF. Here the CDR3 DNA reads TGTGCCAGCCGAAAAGGGGGCACTGAAGCTTTCTTT.

The rearrangement uses TRBV7-3 and TRBJ2-1; 10 nucleotides match TRBD1. With V trimmed by 3 bases and J by 6 bases, 8 bases remained unmatched. The germline gives CDR1 SGHTA, CDR2 FQGTGA. This CDR3 has 16 residues. CDR3 nucleotide sequence: TGTGCCAGCAGCTTGAGACAGGGGGCGAACCCCAATGAGCAGTTCTTC. It codes for CASSLRQGANPNEQFF. Based on the CDR3 plus reference TRBV7-3 and TRBJ2-1, the full variable domain is GAGVSQTPSNKVTEKGKYVELRCDPISGHTALYWYRQSLGQGPEFLIYFQGTGAADDSGLPNDRFFAVRPEGSVSTLKIQRTERGDSAVYLCASSLRQGANPNEQFFGPGTRLTVL.

This rearrangement joins TRBV9 to TRBJ2-5; 8 positions agree with TRBD1. The CDR3 has 15 amino acids. V gave up 3 bases and J gave up 5 bases; unmatched junction bases: 9. CDR1 and CDR2 (germline): SGDLS, YYNGEE. CDR3 sequence reads: CASSEGNRGIETQYF. CDR3 DNA: TGTGCCAGCAGCGAGGGGAACAGGGGGATCGAGACCCAGTACTTC.

V and J are TRBV10-2 and TRBJ1-5, with TRBD1 matching over 9 bases. The V and J ends lost 5 bases and 5 bases, in that order; junction bases with no gene match: 7. The CDR3 length is 15 residues. CDR1 and CDR2 (germline): WSHSY, SAAADI. The CDR3 nucleotides are TGCGCCAGCAGTTGGACAGGGGCTGAGGATCAGCCCCAGCATTTT. Translation gives CASSWTGAEDQPQHF.

The genes are TRBV7-3 and TRBJ2-7, with D possibly TRBD2 on 5 matching bases. Per germline, CDR1 SGHTA and CDR2 FQGTGA. V lost 1 base and J 5 bases, leaving 9 bases between the germline ends. The CDR3 consists of 13 residues. The CDR3 nucleotides are TGTGCCAGCAGCTTAAGTGTGGGAGACGAGCAGTACTTC. Its translation is CASSLSVGDEQYF.

The V and J genes are TRBV12-3 or TRBV12-4 and TRBJ2-1, with D tentatively TRBD2 (5 bases). There are 12 residues in the CDR3. Deletions cut 6 bases from V and 10 bases from J, with 13 bases between. The CDR3 nucleotides read TGTGCCAGCAGCCCCGGCGGGCGAGAGCAGTTCTTC. Its protein is CASSPGGREQFF.

The chain is built from TRBV3-1 (or the pseudogene TRBV3-2) and TRBJ1-1, with D tentatively TRBD1 (6 bases). There are 13 residues in the CDR3. Deletions cut 4 bases from V and 1 base from J, with 7 bases between. Looked up from germline, CDR1 is LGHDT and CDR2 is YNNKEL (reference sequence). For the CDR3, the DNA is TGTGCCAGCAGCCGGGGACAGAACACTGAAGCTTTCTTT. Translation gives CASSRGQNTEAFF.

The rearrangement links TRBV4-2 to TRBJ1-2, with 7 nucleotides matching TRBD1. Germline V lookup: CDR1 LGHNA, CDR2 YNFKEQ. V trimming: 0 bases; J trimming: 1 base; junction bases outside the gene matches: 2. CDR3 length: 15 residues. The CDR3 loop reads CASSQDPGGNYGYTF. CDR3 DNA sequence: TGTGCCAGCAGCCAAGATCCAGGGGGTAACTATGGCTACACCTTC.

This clone is a singleton in its sample. The chain employs TRBV29-1 and TRBJ1-1; D uncertain. Deletions cut 4 bases from V and 1 base from J, with 13 bases between. CDR3 length: 14 residues. From germline, CDR1 is SQVTM and CDR2 ANQGSEA. The CDR3 protein is CSVGRGQANTEAFF. The CDR3 DNA sequence: TGCAGCGTTGGGAGAGGGCAGGCGAACACTGAAGCTTTCTTT.

The J gene is TRBJ1-6, the V gene TRBV7-2; no clear D gene. This CDR3 region has 14 residues. Germline V CDR1 and CDR2: SGHTA, FQGNSA. The V end lost 6 bases, the J end lost 8 bases, and 14 bases lay between the germline ends. Here the CDR3 DNA reads TGTGCCAGCAGGAAGGACCTAATATATTCACCCCTCCACTTT. Translating gives CASRKDLIYSPLHF.

The chain couples TRBV5-1 to TRBJ1-2; 9 bases fit TRBD1. V was clipped by 4 bases and J by 3 bases; unmatched bases: 7. The CDR3 is 15 residues long. Germline loops: CDR1 SGHRS, CDR2 YFSETQ. The CDR3 bases are TGCGCCAGCAGCCAAGGACAGGGGCGAGACTATGGCTACACCTTC. It translates to CASSQGQGRDYGYTF. Full variable domain (outside the CDR3, taken from reference TRBV5-1 and TRBJ1-2): KAGVTQTPRYLIKTRGQQVTLSCSPISGHRSVSWYQQTPGQGLQFLFEYFSETQRNKGNFPGRFSGRQFSNSRSEMNVSTLELGDSALYLCASSQGQGRDYGYTFGSGTRLTVV.

This clone showed up just once. The rearrangement links TRBV12-5 to TRBJ1-1; D not certain. The V end was cut by 6 bases, the J end by 1 base, with 12 bases between. Germline-derived CDR1 and CDR2 are LGHNT and FRNRAP. The CDR3 consists of 14 residues. The CDR3 nucleotides read TGTGCTAGTGGCCCCCGGGTTGGGAACACTGAAGCTTTCTTT. Its protein product is CASGPRVGNTEAFF.

The sample holds one count of this clone. The V gene is TRBV19, the J gene TRBJ2-7; a weak D match, TRBD1 (6 bases). Germline CDR1 and CDR2: LNHDA and SQIVND (reference sequence). CDR3 length equals 14 residues. The germline V and J ends were trimmed by 9 bases and 3 bases, with 18 bases remaining between them. The CDR3 loop is CASSASRGDYEQYF. The CDR3 DNA follows: TGTGCCAGCAGCGCGTCCAGGGGAGACTACGAGCAGTACTTC.

This rearrangement joins TRBV3-1 (or the pseudogene TRBV3-2) to TRBJ2-5, with D perhaps matching TRBD1 (6 bases). Per the germline V gene, CDR1 is LGHDT and CDR2 is YNNKEL (reference sequence). This CDR3 has 15 residues. V dropped 1 base and J dropped 4 bases, with 13 bases sitting between them. The CDR3 DNA is TGTGCCAGCAGCCAAGCCAGGGGCTTAGGAGAGACCCAGTACTTC. It specifies CASSQARGLGETQYF.

The chain links TRBV5-1 to TRBJ2-2; D uncertain. The CDR3 is 13 amino acids. Deletions cut 0 bases from V and 8 bases from J, with 8 bases between. Germline V gene lookup returns CDR1 SGHRS and CDR2 YFSETQ. This chain's CDR3 is CASSLEPRGELFF. In DNA form, the CDR3 reads TGCGCCAGCAGCTTGGAGCCCCGGGGGGAGCTGTTTTTT.

In the case of this clone: Other DNA sequences in the same sample also yield this CDR3. This chain connects TRBV30 to TRBJ2-7; 7 nucleotides match TRBD1. Germline assignment: CDR1 GTSNPN and CDR2 SVGIG (reference sequence). V shed 2 bases and J 3 bases; nucleotides not matched to a gene: 4. CDR3 length: 13 amino acids. Written as DNA, the CDR3 is TGTGCCTGGAGTCCGGGACAGCTCTACGAGCAGTACTTC. Protein sequence: CAWSPGQLYEQYF.

The chain's CDR3 is CASSGQVGTEAFF. The CDR3 nucleotides are TGTGCCAGCAGCGGACAGGTGGGGACTGAAGCTTTCTTT. The V call is TRBV2, the J call TRBJ1-1; 7 bases align to TRBD1. With V trimmed by 6 bases and J by 5 bases, 6 bases remained unmatched. Germline V CDR1 and CDR2: SNHLY, FYNNEI. This CDR3 is 13 amino acids long.

The chain has TRBV28 and TRBJ1-6; 8 nucleotides match TRBD1. Germline CDR1 reads MDHEN; CDR2 reads SYDVKM. CDR3 length: 14 residues. Trimming at V came to 6 bases and at J to 7 bases, leaving 5 bases not matched to a gene. Here the CDR3 reads CASRHRGVNSPLHF. The DNA of the CDR3 is TGTGCCAGCAGACACAGGGGGGTGAATTCACCCCTCCACTTT. Variable domain in full (rest from reference TRBV28 and TRBJ1-6): DVKVTQSSRYLVKRTGEKVFLECVQDMDHENMFWYRQDPGLGLRLIYFSYDVKMKEKGDIPEGYSVSREKKERFSLILESASTNQTSMYLCASRHRGVNSPLHFGNGTRLTVT.